The following is a T cell receptor beta chain sequence with its context. This sample was taken from a study of blood T cell repertoires in COVID-19. Turning to the study itself: Samples representing acute and convalescent COVID-19 were sourced from the United States, Italy and Spain. T cells, B-cell-depleted T cells, or PBMCs provided the cDNA or gDNA that served as material.

With V trimmed by 5 bases and J by 3 bases, 8 bases remained unmatched. The CDR3 runs to 15 residues. The V gene's germline CDR1 is SGHNT and CDR2 YENEEA. As handled by the study authors: Counts of nucleated cells, estimated from reference gene primer amplification, were obtained. Some clones are missing from TCRdb's copy, which holds only in-frame ones; the method was immunoSEQ multiplex PCR. That table supplies the V and J calls and clone size; D and trimming were determined from the DNA. The repertoire holds 40,000 or so clones, 65% to 85% seen once, with roughly 40% in the top ten. The specimen was peripheral blood. This receptor was identified in a man in his forties or fifties with active or convalescent COVID-19. V and J are TRBV11-3 and TRBJ1-2; 8 positions agree with TRBD1. CDR3 coding DNA: TGTGCCAGCAGCACCCCGGACAGGGAGGACTATGGCTACACCTTC. Its protein product is CASSTPDREDYGYTF.